This T cell receptor (beta chain) was sequenced in a study of somatic mutations in cytotoxic T cells in rheumatoid arthritis. Study summary: In some cases, T-cell populations stained with V beta antibodies were flow-sorted at nearly 100% purity, and these included V beta1+ cells sequenced for TCRB.

Germline loops: CDR1 LGHNA, CDR2 YSLEER. This CDR3 comprises 18 residues. The ends were cut back, 3 bases at V and 3 bases at J, with 24 bases in the middle. Here immunoSEQ multiplex PCR was the method, and the copy in TCRdb shows in-frame clones only, minus some. Counted here are 20,000 or so clones, about 80% occurring once; the ten biggest clones make up about 11%. Input material: CD8+ T cells sorted from blood. This clonotype was sampled from a woman between 50 and 59 years old in good health. This chain joins TRBV4-3 and TRBJ2-7, with D perhaps TRBD1 (6 bases). The CDR3 DNA reads TGCGCCAGCAGCCACCCGCGGACAGTCCCCAAGGAAATCTACGAGCAGTACTTC. This encodes CASSHPRTVPKEIYEQYF.